Presented here are 27 T cell receptor gamma chains from one specimen sequenced in a study of Vδ1+ human thymocytes. Whole-study results and caveats: In the thymus, TRG and TRD repertoires looked highly polyclonal with Gaussian CDR3 lengths.

The template was reverse-transcribed extracted RNA. Multiplex PCR used pooled V-gene forward primers and a constant-region reverse primer to amplify CDR3s. TCRdb called clones anew from the multiplex PCR reads with CATT. The sample shows 35,000 or so gamma-chain clones, 20% of them seen only once. These TCRs are of unknown antigen specificity. Sequences were obtained from Vdelta1+ gamma-delta thymocytes from the thymus. Subset described: FACS-sorted CD3+ TCRalphabeta- TCRVdelta1+ TCRVdelta2- thymocytes. Receptors were obtained from a girl under two years old who had congenital heart surgery.

Points on this clone: A single base separates this from a much larger clone, so it may be a read error. This chain joins TRGV2 and TRGJP2. This CDR3 spans 14 amino acids. CDR1 is EGSNGY and CDR2 is YDSYNSKV in the germline V gene. DNA of the CDR3: TGTGCCACCTGGGGCGGGCGTGGTGATTGGATCAAGACGTTT. This encodes CATWGGRGDWIKTF.

This clone has only a few counts. This same CDR3 is encoded by further DNA sequences in the sample. V and J are TRGV4 and TRGJ1 or TRGJ2. Per the germline V gene, CDR1 is EGSTGY and CDR2 is YDSYTSSV. V shed 0 bases and J 11 bases; nucleotides not matched to a gene: 7. This CDR3 is built from 12 residues. This CDR3 is CATWDGPREKLF. As DNA, the CDR3 is TGTGCCACCTGGGATGGGCCGCGTGAGAAACTCTTT.

This clone was recorded a few times. The gene calls are TRGV8 and TRGJ1 or TRGJ2. In germline, CDR1 is VENAVY, CDR2 YDSYNSRV. The CDR3 covers 12 residues. V lost 2 bases to trimming and J lost 7 bases; unmatched junction nucleotides: 5. The DNA for the CDR3 is TGTGCCACCTGGGATACCTTATATAAGAAACTCTTT. Its protein product is CATWDTLYKKLF.

This clone is medium-sized within its sample. The same CDR3 is also encoded by other DNA sequences in this sample. The chain recombines TRGV9 with TRGJ1 or TRGJ2. The J segment lost 6 bases and the V segment lost 0 bases, leaving 5 bases of the junction unmatched. The CDR3 extends over 13 amino acids. CDR1 and CDR2 from the germline V gene are GITISATS and ISYDGTV (reference sequence). CDR3 sequence reads: CALWEVQSYKKLF. The CDR3 DNA reads as TGTGCCTTGTGGGAGGTGCAAAGTTATAAGAAACTCTTT.

The chain employs TRGV9 and TRGJ1 or TRGJ2. Germline V CDR1 and CDR2: GITISATS, ISYDGTV (reference sequence). The CDR3 sequence is 13 residues long. After removal of 2 bases from V and 6 bases from J, the junction contained 7 bases not matched to a gene. CDR3 DNA: TGTGCCTTGTGGGAGGACGCTTCTTATAAGAAACTCTTT. Amino acids: CALWEDASYKKLF.

With respect to this clone: Compared with germline, one end of the junction differs, possibly owing to a read error. The chain combines TRGV3 with TRGJ1 or TRGJ2. Germline-derived CDR1 and CDR2 are VTNTFY and YDVSTARD (reference sequence). The CDR3 loop spans 14 amino acids. This CDR3 is CATWDRREGYKTLF. The CDR3 DNA reads as TGTGCCACCTGGGACAGGCGTGAAGGTTATAAGACACTCTTT.

This sequence joins TRGV8 and TRGJP1. V lost 2 bases, J lost 6 bases, and 9 bases stayed unmatched. Per germline, CDR1 VENAVY and CDR2 YDSYNSRV. The CDR3 extends over 15 amino acids. The CDR3 DNA reads as TGTGCCACCTGGGATACCCGCGGGTCTGGTTGGTTCAAGATATTT. Translation: CATWDTRGSGWFKIF.

Only a few counts were recorded for this clone. A read error is possible here, since a much larger clone lies one base away. Other DNA sequences within the sample encode an identical CDR3. The V call is TRGV2, the J call TRGJ1 or TRGJ2. The J segment lost 7 bases and the V segment lost 0 bases, leaving 3 bases of the junction unmatched. Germline-derived CDR1 and CDR2 are EGSNGY and YDSYNSKV. The CDR3 is 12 residues long. CDR3 sequence: CATWDGRYKKLF. CDR3 nucleotides: TGTGCCACCTGGGACGGGAGATATAAGAAACTCTTT.

This clone was detected only a few times. The genes are TRGV2 and TRGJ1 or TRGJ2. The CDR3 is made up of 16 amino acids. Germline CDR1 EGSNGY, CDR2 YDSYNSKV. J was trimmed by 7 bases and V by 0 bases; bases with no gene match: 15. As DNA, the CDR3 is TGTGCCACCTGGGACGGGCGTTCCCATATTAGCTATAAGAAACTCTTT. Residues: CATWDGRSHISYKKLF.

The sample holds many counts of this clone. The chain employs TRGV3 and TRGJ1 or TRGJ2. The ends lost 2 bases at V and 4 bases at J; junction bases unmatched: 2. This CDR3 region has 12 residues. The germline V gene has CDR1 VTNTFY and CDR2 YDVSTARD (reference sequence). CDR3 residues: CATWDNYYKKLF. DNA for the CDR3: TGTGCCACCTGGGACAACTATTATAAGAAACTCTTT.

Turning to this clone: One end of the junction does not line up with germline, which may come from a read error. The chain employs TRGV9 and TRGJ1 or TRGJ2. The CDR3 has 12 amino acids. In germline, CDR1 is GITISATS, CDR2 ISYDGTV (reference sequence). CDR3 bases: TGTGCCTTGCGGGAGCAAAATTATAAGAAACTCTTT. Translated, it gives CALREQNYKKLF.

V gene TRGV2 combines with J gene TRGJ1 or TRGJ2. V lost 4 bases to trimming and J lost 3 bases; unmatched junction nucleotides: 9. Germline CDR1 is EGSNGY and CDR2 is YDSYNSKV. The CDR3 runs to 14 residues. This chain's CDR3 is CATWEESVYYKKLF. For the CDR3, the DNA is TGTGCCACCTGGGAAGAATCGGTTTATTATAAGAAACTCTTT.

The chain has TRGV3 and TRGJ1 or TRGJ2. Germline V gives CDR1 VTNTFY, CDR2 YDVSTARD (reference sequence). V dropped 0 bases and J dropped 10; count of bases not matched to a gene: 12. The CDR3 extends over 14 amino acids. CDR3: CATWDRRVFSKKLF. The CDR3, as DNA: TGTGCCACCTGGGACAGGCGGGTGTTTTCCAAGAAACTCTTT.

Of note for this clone: The identical CDR3 is also encoded by other nucleotide sequences in the sample. The chain links TRGV2 to TRGJ1 or TRGJ2. This CDR3 comprises 14 residues. Germline CDR1 and CDR2: EGSNGY and YDSYNSKV. The junction had 7 bases not matched to a gene; V was cut back by 1 base and J by 4 bases. The CDR3 DNA is TGTGCCACCTGGGACGGCCCCCCGTATTATAAGAAACTCTTT. Protein sequence: CATWDGPPYYKKLF.

The gene calls are TRGV3 and TRGJ1 or TRGJ2. Germline V gene sequence: CDR1 VTNTFY, CDR2 YDVSTARD (reference sequence). This CDR3 comprises 14 residues. With V trimmed by 6 bases and J by 2 bases, 10 bases remained unmatched. CDR3 in amino acids: CATWLTSYYYKKLF. The CDR3 bases are TGTGCCACCTGGCTAACATCCTATTATTATAAGAAACTCTTT.

This clone was found a few times. This rearrangement joins TRGV9 to TRGJ1 or TRGJ2. Unmatched junction bases numbered 4, after V lost 9 bases and J lost 8 bases. CDR1 and CDR2 from the germline V gene are GITISATS and ISYDGTV (reference sequence). The CDR3 is 9 residues long. CDR3 protein: CALVNKKLF. CDR3 bases: TGTGCCTTGGTCAATAAGAAACTCTTT.

Turning to this clone: Other DNA sequences in this specimen translate into the identical CDR3. This sequence joins TRGV8 and TRGJ1 or TRGJ2. The CDR3 is made up of 12 amino acids. Looked up from germline, CDR1 is VENAVY and CDR2 is YDSYNSRV. Germline trimming cut 1 base from V and 7 bases from J; bases unmatched to any gene: 4. The CDR3 loop reads CATWDSGYKKLF. DNA of the CDR3: TGTGCCACCTGGGATAGCGGGTATAAGAAACTCTTT.

The V gene is TRGV2, the J gene TRGJ1 or TRGJ2. Germline CDR1 EGSNGY, CDR2 YDSYNSKV. The length of the CDR3 is 13 residues. J was trimmed by 3 bases and V by 5 bases; bases with no gene match: 7. This CDR3 reads CATWGRLYYKKLF. The CDR3, as DNA: TGTGCCACCTGGGGCCGCCTTTATTATAAGAAACTCTTT.

The chain is built from TRGV9 and TRGJ1 or TRGJ2. J was trimmed by 7 bases and V by 5 bases; bases with no gene match: 8. Germline V gene data show CDR1 as GITISATS and CDR2 as ISYDGTV (reference sequence). The CDR3 consists of 12 residues. The CDR3 protein is CALWAHIYKKLF. CDR3 DNA: TGTGCCTTGTGGGCTCATATCTATAAGAAACTCTTT.

The rearrangement joins TRGV8 to TRGJ1 or TRGJ2. The CDR3 length is 15 residues. Looked up from germline, CDR1 is VENAVY and CDR2 is YDSYNSRV. V dropped 1 base and J dropped 0; count of bases not matched to a gene: 6. The CDR3 sequence is CATWDSGSNYYKKLF. DNA of the CDR3: TGTGCCACCTGGGATAGCGGGTCGAATTATTATAAGAAACTCTTT.

The sample holds a few counts of this clone. The chain couples TRGV9 to TRGJ1 or TRGJ2. V dropped 12 bases and J dropped 7; count of bases not matched to a gene: 6. The CDR3 length is 9 residues. Germline V lookup: CDR1 GITISATS, CDR2 ISYDGTV (reference sequence). The CDR3 loop reads CAMGYKKLF. DNA for the CDR3: TGTGCCATGGGGTATAAGAAACTCTTT.

This clone occurred a few times. The chain is built from TRGV8 and TRGJ1 or TRGJ2. Germline assignment: CDR1 VENAVY and CDR2 YDSYNSRV. This CDR3 spans 14 amino acids. With 4 bases clipped from V and 0 bases from J, the junction kept 6 bases outside the gene matches. The CDR3 loop reads CATWEPSNYYKKLF. The DNA of the CDR3 is TGTGCCACCTGGGAGCCGTCGAATTATTATAAGAAACTCTTT.

This clone was picked up one time. The chain employs TRGV4 and TRGJP2. This CDR3 region has 17 residues. V dropped 3 bases and J dropped 2; count of bases not matched to a gene: 12. Germline V CDR1 and CDR2: EGSTGY, YDSYTSSV. CDR3 DNA: TGTGCCACCTGGGATCGGAAGAAGCCCAGTAGTGATTGGATCAAGACGTTT. It encodes CATWDRKKPSSDWIKTF.

In this sample, this clone turned up a few times. The chain carries TRGV3 and TRGJ1 or TRGJ2. Germline CDR1 is VTNTFY and CDR2 is YDVSTARD (reference sequence). The CDR3 extends over 12 amino acids. V gave up 6 bases and J gave up 10 bases; unmatched junction bases: 12. The CDR3 protein is CATWLGALKKLF. The CDR3 DNA sequence: TGTGCCACCTGGTTGGGGGCGTTGAAGAAACTCTTT.

This clone has just a few counts. A much larger clone sits a single nucleotide away, making a read error possible. In the same sample, other DNA sequences code for this CDR3. This chain joins TRGV2 and TRGJ1 or TRGJ2. V lost 2 bases to trimming and J lost 10 bases; unmatched junction nucleotides: 5. Germline V gene data show CDR1 as EGSNGY and CDR2 as YDSYNSKV. The CDR3 is made up of 11 amino acids. For the CDR3, the DNA is TGTGCCACCTGGGACGAGCGAAAGAAACTCTTT. Translation gives CATWDERKKLF.

This clone was seen a few times. It may be a read error: a sequence one base away is much more abundant. The same CDR3 arises from other DNA sequences in this sample as well. The rearrangement uses TRGV4 and TRGJ1 or TRGJ2. From germline, CDR1 is EGSTGY and CDR2 YDSYTSSV. The junction had 4 bases not matched to a gene; V was cut back by 1 base and J by 7 bases. This CDR3 is built from 12 residues. The CDR3 reads CATWDGYYKKLF. The CDR3 DNA reads TGTGCCACCTGGGATGGCTACTATAAGAAACTCTTT.

This clone was found a few times. This sequence joins TRGV9 and TRGJ1 or TRGJ2. From germline, CDR1 is GITISATS and CDR2 ISYDGTV (reference sequence). The J segment lost 11 bases and the V segment lost 2 bases, leaving 6 bases of the junction unmatched. CDR3 length equals 11 residues. Here the CDR3 reads CALWEGGEKLF. For the CDR3, the DNA is TGTGCCTTGTGGGAGGGCGGGGAGAAACTCTTT.